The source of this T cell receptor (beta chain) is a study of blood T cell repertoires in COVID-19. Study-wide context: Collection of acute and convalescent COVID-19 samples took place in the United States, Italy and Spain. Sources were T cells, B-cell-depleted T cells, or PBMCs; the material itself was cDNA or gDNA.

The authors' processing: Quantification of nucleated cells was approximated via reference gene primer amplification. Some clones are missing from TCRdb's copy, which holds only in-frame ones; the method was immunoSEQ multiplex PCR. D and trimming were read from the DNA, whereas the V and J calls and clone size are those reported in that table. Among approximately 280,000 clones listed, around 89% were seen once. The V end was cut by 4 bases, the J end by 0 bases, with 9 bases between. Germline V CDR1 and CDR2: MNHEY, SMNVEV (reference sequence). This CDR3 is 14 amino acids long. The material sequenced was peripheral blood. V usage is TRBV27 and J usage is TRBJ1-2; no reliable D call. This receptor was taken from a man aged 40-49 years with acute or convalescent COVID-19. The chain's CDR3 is CASSWAGSNYGYTF. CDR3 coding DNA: TGTGCCAGCAGTTGGGCAGGTTCTAACTATGGCTACACCTTC.